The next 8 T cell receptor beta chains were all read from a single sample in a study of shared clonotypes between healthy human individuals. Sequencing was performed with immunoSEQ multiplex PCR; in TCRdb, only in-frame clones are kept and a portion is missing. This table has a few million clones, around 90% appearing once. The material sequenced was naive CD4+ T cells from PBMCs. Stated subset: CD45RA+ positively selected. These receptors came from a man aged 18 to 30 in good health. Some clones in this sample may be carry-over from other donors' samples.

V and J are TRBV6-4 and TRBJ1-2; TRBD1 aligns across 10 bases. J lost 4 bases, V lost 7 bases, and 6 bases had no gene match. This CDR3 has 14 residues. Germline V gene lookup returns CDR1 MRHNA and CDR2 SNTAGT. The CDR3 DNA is TGTGCCAGCAAACCGGGACAGGGGACCTATGGCTACACCTTC. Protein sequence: CASKPGQGTYGYTF.

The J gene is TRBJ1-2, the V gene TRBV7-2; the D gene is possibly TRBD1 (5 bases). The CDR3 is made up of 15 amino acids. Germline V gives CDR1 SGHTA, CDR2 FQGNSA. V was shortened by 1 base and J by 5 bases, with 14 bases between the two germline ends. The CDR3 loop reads CASSLGFAGKYGYTF. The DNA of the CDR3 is TGTGCCAGCAGCTTAGGTTTTGCAGGGAAGTATGGCTACACCTTC.

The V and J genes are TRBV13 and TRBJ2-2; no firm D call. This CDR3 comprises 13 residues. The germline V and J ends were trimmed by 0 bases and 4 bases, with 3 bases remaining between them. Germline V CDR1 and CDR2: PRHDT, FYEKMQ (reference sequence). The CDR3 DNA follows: TGTGCCAGCAGCTTAGGCGGCACCGGGGAGCTGTTTTTT. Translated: CASSLGGTGELFF.

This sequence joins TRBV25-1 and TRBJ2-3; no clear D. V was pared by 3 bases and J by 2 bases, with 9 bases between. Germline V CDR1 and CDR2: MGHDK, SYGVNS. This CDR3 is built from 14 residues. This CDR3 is CASSDLWDTDTQYF. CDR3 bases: TGTGCCAGCAGTGATCTATGGGACACAGATACGCAGTATTTT. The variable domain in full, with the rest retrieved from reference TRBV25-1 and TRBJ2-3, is EADIYQTPRYLVIGTGKKITLECSQTMGHDKMYWYQQDPGMELHLIHYSYGVNSTEKGDLSSESTVSRIRTEHFPLTLESARPSHTSQYLCASSDLWDTDTQYFGPGTRLTVL.

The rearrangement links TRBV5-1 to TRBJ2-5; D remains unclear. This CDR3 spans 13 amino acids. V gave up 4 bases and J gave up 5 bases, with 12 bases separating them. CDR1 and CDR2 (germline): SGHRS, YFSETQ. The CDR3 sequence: CASSGVSGETQYF. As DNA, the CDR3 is TGCGCCAGCAGCGGGGTCTCCGGGGAGACCCAGTACTTC.

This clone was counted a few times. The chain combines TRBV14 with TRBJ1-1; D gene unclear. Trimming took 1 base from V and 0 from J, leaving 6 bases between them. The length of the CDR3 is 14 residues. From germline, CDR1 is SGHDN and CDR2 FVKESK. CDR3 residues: CASSQGSVNTEAFF. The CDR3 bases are TGTGCCAGCAGCCAAGGTTCGGTGAACACTGAAGCTTTCTTT.

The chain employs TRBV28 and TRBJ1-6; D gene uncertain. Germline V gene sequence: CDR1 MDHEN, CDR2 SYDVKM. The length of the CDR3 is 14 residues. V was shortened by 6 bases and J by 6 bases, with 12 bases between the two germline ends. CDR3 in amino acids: CASRRPQLNSPLHF. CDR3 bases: TGTGCCAGCAGGCGACCCCAACTTAATTCACCCCTCCACTTT.

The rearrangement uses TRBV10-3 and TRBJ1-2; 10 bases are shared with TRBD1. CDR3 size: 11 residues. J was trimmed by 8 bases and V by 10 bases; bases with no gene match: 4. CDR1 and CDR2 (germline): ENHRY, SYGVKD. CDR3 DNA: TGTGCCACCGGGACAGGGGAGGGCTACACCTTC. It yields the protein CATGTGEGYTF.